This T cell receptor beta chain was documented in a study of shared clonotypes between healthy human individuals. Study at large: Three plates each covered CD4 naive and memory; CD8 naive two, CD8 memory one.

CDR1 and CDR2 (germline): MDHEN, SYDVKM. The ends lost 6 bases at V and 4 bases at J; junction bases unmatched: 13. The CDR3 sequence is 16 residues long. Profiling relied on immunoSEQ multiplex PCR, and the TCRdb table lists in-frame clones only, not all of them. The data show around 1.4 million clones, approximately 98.5% seen once. This TCR was sampled from a young man in good health. This chain joins TRBV28 and TRBJ2-3, with 7 nucleotides matching TRBD1. Material: naive CD4+ T cells sorted from blood. Documented subset: CD45RA+ positively selected. DNA of the CDR3: TGTGCCAGCAGCTTGGGTAGACAGGGAAAGGCAGATACGCAGTATTTT. This sequence encodes CASSLGRQGKADTQYF.